This T cell receptor beta chain was captured by sequencing in a study of blood T cell repertoires in COVID-19. For the study at large: Italy, Spain and the United States were the sources of the convalescent and acute COVID-19 samples.

Some clones are missing from TCRdb's copy, which holds only in-frame ones; the method was immunoSEQ multiplex PCR. The repertoire includes under 300,000 clones, under 90% of them detected once, and about 1.7% sits in the top ten. CDR3 length: 16 residues. Enrolled through a virtual design, the participants were between 18 and 89 years of age and came from about two dozen US areas. Cohort placement rested on clinical history that participants reported themselves. The source is a woman aged 35 to 49 who had recovered from COVID-19. The specimen sequenced was PBMCs or T cells enriched from blood (not recorded which). The rearrangement links TRBV21-1 to TRBJ2-2; TRBD2, the table's D call, lacks a check against the DNA. TRBV21-1 is noted as a pseudogene. DNA for the CDR3: TGTGCCAGCAGCAAGGTTAGCGGGGGGCACACCGGGGAGCTGTTTTTT. Amino acids: CASSKVSGGHTGELFF.